The sequence of this T cell receptor beta chain was determined in a study of Ad26.COV2.S vaccination and SARS-CoV-2 variants. CDR1 LNHDA and CDR2 SQIVND come from the germline V gene (reference sequence). J lost 0 bases, V lost 5 bases, and 7 bases had no gene match. The CDR3 spans 16 residues. Treatment given: some 19 received Ad26.COV2.S at low or high dose, single or two shots; about 5 received placebo; per-sample allocation not given. It was on day 63 after the first vaccine or placebo injection that samples were taken. Sequencing used immunoSEQ multiplex PCR; TCRdb keeps in-frame clones, though not all of them. The sample consists of 400,000 to 500,000 clones, roughly 89% of them appearing once.

This clonotype was obtained from a person between 18 and 59 years old who received the Ad26.COV2.S COVID-19 vaccine or a placebo. The V gene is TRBV19, the J gene TRBJ2-1; 7 nucleotides align to TRBD2. Source: peripheral blood, taken in a trial of Ad26.COV2.S vaccine versus placebo. In DNA form, the CDR3 reads TGTGCCAGTAGTCGTTTAGCGGGTAGCTCCTACAATGAGCAGTTCTTC. Translation: CASSRLAGSSYNEQFF.